Listed below are T cell receptor beta chains from one sample, sequenced in a study of spatial heterogeneity in lung cancer. TCRdb independently ran MiXCR on the 5' RACE reads; one entry per CDR3 protein. The sample has around 26,000 distinct CDR3 sequences, just under 9% seen once; the top ten hold more than 6%. Specimen: lung tumor tissue, collected at surgery. The receptors come from a male donor with early-stage non-small cell lung cancer. Each CDR3 is given with its conserved first and last residue.

TRBJ1-2 TRBV6-2/TRBV6-3 CASSYGHNYGYTF
TRBJ2-5 TRBV4-2 CASSQPHGSFQETQYF
TRBJ1-6 TRBV12-3/TRBV12-4 CASSPRQGKNNSPLHF
TRBJ1-5 TRBV11-2 CASSNGQGGVENQPQHF
TRBJ2-1 TRBV24-1 CATSDTTGGNSYNEQFF
TRBJ2-3 TRBV27 CASSLSWTGTDTQYF
TRBJ2-5 TRBV9 CVSSLTSGQETQYF
TRBJ2-2 TRBV5-1 CASKEGNTGELFF
TRBJ2-7 TRBV5-1 CASTPTSGVNHEQYF
TRBJ2-5 TRBV7-2 CASSLQADVQETQYF
TRBJ2-1 TRBV9 CASSSPGLSHRGQFF
TRBJ1-3 TRBV7-8 CASSLAGRASGNTIYF
TRBJ2-6 TRBV7-9 CASSPRTFGPSGANVLTF
TRBJ2-3 TRBV9 CASSVTSGTSTDTQYF
TRBJ2-3 TRBV5-6 CASSLLAGAVDTQYF
TRBJ1-3 TRBV14 CASSQVWQGRNTIYF
TRBJ2-3 TRBV2 CASSVVAGGEQYF
TRBJ1-1 TRBV6-2/TRBV6-3 CASNMGRLEAFF
TRBJ2-7 TRBV6-2/TRBV6-3 CASINAGGSYEQYF
TRBJ2-5 TRBV10-3 CAINTGLAVETQYF
TRBJ2-7 TRBV6-2/TRBV6-3 CASSSKPLEQYF
TRBJ2-2 TRBV27 CASRPGAALLNTGELFF
TRBJ1-4 TRBV15 CATSRDSGKLFF
TRBJ1-2 TRBV5-1 CASSKRTGLFNYGYTF
TRBJ2-5 TRBV6-5 CASSYGGFPGSETQYF
TRBJ2-7 TRBV6-5 CASSYPYSYEQYF
TRBJ2-4 TRBV9 CASERDREGIQYF
TRBJ2-2 TRBV27 CASGLAGHTGELFF
TRBJ2-2 TRBV2 CAGAGEVADNTGELFF
TRBJ2-3 TRBV7-2 CASSPGLAADTQYF
TRBJ2-1 TRBV30 CAWSETSGGNEQFF
TRBJ1-5 TRBV29-1 CSVSGGGGQPQHF
TRBJ1-2 TRBV6-1 CASSAFRYGYTF
TRBJ1-6 TRBV12-3/TRBV12-4 CASSFDQGSPLHF
TRBJ2-1 TRBV28 CAISTGGKPNEQFF
TRBJ2-3 TRBV7-9 CASSPMGGKDTQYF
TRBJ2-5 TRBV7-2 CASSLGLGTLETQYF
NA TRBV6-2/TRBV6-3 CASSLRSLAGGDTQHF
TRBJ2-1 TRBV7-9 CATQTGTSLSKQFF
TRBJ2-3 TRBV5-1 CASSDPPAGDTQYF
TRBJ2-3 TRBV7-6 CASTRRGWPTDTQYF
TRBJ2-1 TRBV7-2 CASSSTTGLAGDNEQFF
TRBJ2-5 TRBV28 CASRHRGGETQYF
TRBJ1-5 TRBV7-2 CASSFRNTGNQPQHF
TRBJ1-1 TRBV5-4 CASSSDRDTEAFF
TRBJ2-3 TRBV5-4 CASSRGREGNTQYF
TRBJ2-1 TRBV7-8 CASSAGVESYNEQFF